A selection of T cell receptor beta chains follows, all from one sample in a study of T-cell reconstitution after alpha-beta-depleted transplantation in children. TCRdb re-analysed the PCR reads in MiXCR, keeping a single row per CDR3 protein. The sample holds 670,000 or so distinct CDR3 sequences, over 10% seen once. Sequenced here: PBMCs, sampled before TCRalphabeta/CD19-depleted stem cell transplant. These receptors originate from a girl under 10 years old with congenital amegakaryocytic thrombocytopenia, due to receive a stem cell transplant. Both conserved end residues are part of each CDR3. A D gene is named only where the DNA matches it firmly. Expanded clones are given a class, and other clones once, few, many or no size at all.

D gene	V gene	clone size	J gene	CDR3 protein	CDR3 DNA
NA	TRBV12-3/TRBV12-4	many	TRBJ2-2	CASTHPNLSPGELFF	TGTGCCAGCACCCATCCCAATTTATCACCCGGGGAGCTGTTTTTT
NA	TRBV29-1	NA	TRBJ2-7	CSVNSPESYEQYF	TGCAGCGTTAACTCCCCGGAGTCCTACGAGCAGTACTTC
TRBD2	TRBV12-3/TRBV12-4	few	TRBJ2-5	CASTTSGTSSETQYF	TGTGCCAGCACGACTAGCGGGACTTCATCGGAGACCCAGTACTTC
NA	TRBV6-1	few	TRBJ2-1	CASSVAHSYNEQFF	TGTGCCAGCAGTGTAGCCCACTCCTACAATGAGCAGTTCTTC
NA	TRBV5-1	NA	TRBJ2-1	CASSLSGGRGREQFF	TGCGCCAGCAGCTTATCCGGGGGCCGGGGGAGAGAGCAGTTCTTC
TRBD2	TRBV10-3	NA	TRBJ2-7	CAISDARLAETSYEQYF	TGTGCCATCAGTGACGCGAGACTAGCGGAAACCTCCTACGAGCAGTACTTC
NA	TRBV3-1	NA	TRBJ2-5	CASSQDGLLETQYF	TGTGCCAGCAGCCAAGATGGGCTATTAGAGACCCAGTACTTC
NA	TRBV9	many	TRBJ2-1	CASSVGGRHNEQFF	TGTGCCAGCAGCGTGGGTGGGAGACACAATGAGCAGTTCTTC
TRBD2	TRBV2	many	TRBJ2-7	CADGTSGTYEQYF	TGTGCGGATGGGACTAGCGGCACCTACGAGCAGTACTTC
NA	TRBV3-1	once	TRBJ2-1	CASSQMMHEQFF	TGTGCCAGCAGCCAAATGATGCACGAGCAGTTCTTC
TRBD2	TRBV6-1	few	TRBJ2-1	CASSRLAGGPNEQFF	TGTGCCAGCAGCCGACTAGCGGGAGGGCCGAATGAGCAGTTCTTC
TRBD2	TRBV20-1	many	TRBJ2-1	CMTSGRGVSYNEQFF	TGCATGACTAGCGGGAGGGGAGTCTCCTACAATGAGCAGTTCTTC
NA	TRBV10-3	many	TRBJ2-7	CAISDRVASYEQYF	TGTGCCATCAGCGATAGGGTCGCATCCTACGAGCAGTACTTC
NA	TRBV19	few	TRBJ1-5	CASSLKGHLGNQPQHF	TGTGCCAGTAGTCTTAAAGGACACCTGGGCAATCAGCCCCAGCATTTT
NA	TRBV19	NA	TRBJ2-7	CASSSRDFTAYEQYF	TGTGCCAGTAGTAGCCGGGACTTCACCGCCTACGAGCAGTACTTC
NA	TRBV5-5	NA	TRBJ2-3	CASSLEMASSVTDTQYF	TGTGCCAGCAGCTTGGAGATGGCTAGCAGTGTCACAGATACGCAGTATTTT
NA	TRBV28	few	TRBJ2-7	CASRRDVTYEQYF	TGTGCCAGCAGGCGGGACGTGACCTACGAGCAGTACTTC
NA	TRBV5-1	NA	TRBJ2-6	CASSLASASGANVLTF	TGCGCCAGCAGCTTGGCCTCGGCGTCGGGGGCCAACGTCCTGACTTTC
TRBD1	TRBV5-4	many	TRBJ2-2	CASLPGTGTGELFF	TGTGCCAGCCTACCCGGGACAGGCACCGGGGAGCTGTTTTTT
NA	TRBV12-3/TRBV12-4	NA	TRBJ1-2	CASSLVYRGYPGSYGYTF	TGTGCCAGCAGTTTGGTATATCGGGGTTACCCGGGGAGCTATGGCTACACCTTC
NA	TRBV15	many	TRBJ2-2	CAIRTAFGELFF	TGTGCAATACGGACAGCGTTTGGGGAGCTGTTTTTT
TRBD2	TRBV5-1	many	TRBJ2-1	CASSETSGRNNEQFF	TGCGCCAGCAGCGAAACTAGCGGGAGAAACAATGAGCAGTTCTTC
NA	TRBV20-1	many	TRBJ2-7	CSAGEHEQYF	TGCAGTGCTGGGGAACACGAGCAGTACTTC
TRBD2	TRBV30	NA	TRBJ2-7	CAIQVPGGAYEQYF	TGTGCCATACAAGTCCCGGGAGGAGCTTACGAGCAGTACTTC
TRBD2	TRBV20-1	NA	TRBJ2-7	CSAMPGTSSYEQYF	TGCAGTGCTATGCCAGGGACTAGCAGCTACGAGCAGTACTTC
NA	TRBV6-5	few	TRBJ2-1	CASSYSAPHYLSYNEQFF	TGTGCCAGCAGTTACTCGGCCCCCCACTACCTGAGCTACAATGAGCAGTTCTTC
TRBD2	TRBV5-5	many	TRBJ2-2	CASSLLMGGLTGELFF	TGTGCCAGCAGCTTGCTTATGGGAGGGCTCACCGGGGAGCTGTTTTTT
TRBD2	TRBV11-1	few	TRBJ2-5	CASSPGPLLTSGQETQYF	TGTGCCAGCAGCCCCGGCCCACTACTGACTAGCGGGCAAGAGACCCAGTACTTC
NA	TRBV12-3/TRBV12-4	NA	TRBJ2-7	CASSLSPSEDEQYF	TGTGCCAGCAGTTTATCCCCTAGCGAGGACGAGCAGTACTTC
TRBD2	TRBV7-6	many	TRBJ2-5	CASSLSGRHETQYF	TGTGCCAGCAGCCTAAGCGGGAGGCATGAGACCCAGTACTTC
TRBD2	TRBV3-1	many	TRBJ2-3	CASGLAGADTQYF	TGTGCCAGCGGACTAGCGGGAGCAGATACGCAGTATTTT
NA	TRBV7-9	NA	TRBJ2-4	CASSLGAVKNIQYF	TGTGCCAGCAGCTTAGGAGCGGTTAAAAACATTCAGTACTTC
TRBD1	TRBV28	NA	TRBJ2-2	CASLKQGDTGELFF	TGTGCCAGCCTAAAACAGGGGGACACCGGGGAGCTGTTTTTT
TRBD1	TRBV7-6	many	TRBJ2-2	CASSFTGAGELFF	TGTGCCAGCAGCTTTACAGGGGCCGGGGAGCTGTTTTTT
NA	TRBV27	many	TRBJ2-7	CASSLSWKGSYEQYF	TGTGCCAGCAGTTTATCTTGGAAGGGCTCCTACGAGCAGTACTTC
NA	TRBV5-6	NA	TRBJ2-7	CASSFQGLPTYEQYF	TGTGCCAGCAGCTTTCAGGGGCTTCCTACCTACGAGCAGTACTTC
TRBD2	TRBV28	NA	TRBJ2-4	CASSLLAGGPFIKNIQYF	TGTGCCAGCAGTTTATTAGCGGGAGGCCCTTTTATCAAAAACATTCAGTACTTC
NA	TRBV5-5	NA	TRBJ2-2	CASLGQNAGELFF	TGTGCCAGCCTCGGACAGAACGCCGGGGAGCTGTTTTTT
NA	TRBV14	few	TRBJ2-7	CASSRLGFAYEQYF	TGTGCCAGCAGCCGACTAGGTTTCGCCTACGAGCAGTACTTC
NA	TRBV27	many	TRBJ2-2	CASSLSVGTGELFF	TGTGCCAGCAGTCTATCGGTGGGCACCGGGGAGCTGTTTTTT
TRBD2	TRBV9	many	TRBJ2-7	CASSRDYEFDEQYF	TGTGCCAGCAGCCGGGACTATGAGTTTGACGAGCAGTACTTC
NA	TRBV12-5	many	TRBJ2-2	CASGFPGELFF	TGTGCTAGTGGTTTTCCGGGGGAGCTGTTTTTT
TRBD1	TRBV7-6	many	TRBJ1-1	CASSSQGGTEAFF	TGTGCCAGCAGCTCACAGGGGGGCACTGAAGCTTTCTTT
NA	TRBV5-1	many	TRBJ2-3	CASSWGTGTDTQYF	TGCGCCAGCAGCTGGGGTACAGGGACAGATACGCAGTATTTT
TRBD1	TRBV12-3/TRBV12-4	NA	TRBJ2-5	CASSSDRGSWETQYF	TGTGCCAGCAGCTCGGACAGGGGGTCATGGGAGACCCAGTACTTC
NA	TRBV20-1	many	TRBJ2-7	CSARQDSYEQYF	TGCAGTGCTAGACAGGACTCCTACGAGCAGTACTTC
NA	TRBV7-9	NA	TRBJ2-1	CASMVDRSYNEQFF	TGTGCCAGCATGGTCGACAGGAGCTACAATGAGCAGTTCTTC
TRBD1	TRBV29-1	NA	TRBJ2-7	CSVVDHRGQNEQYF	TGCAGCGTTGTGGACCACAGGGGGCAGAACGAGCAGTACTTC
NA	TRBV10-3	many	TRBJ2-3	CAISDVDILRYTDTQYF	TGTGCCATCAGCGACGTTGACATTTTGCGGTACACAGATACGCAGTATTTT
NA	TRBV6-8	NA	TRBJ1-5	CASTPTGTRNQPQHF	TGTGCCAGCACCCCCACAGGGACACGCAATCAGCCCCAGCATTTT
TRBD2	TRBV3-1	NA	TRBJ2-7	CASSQGSLAGYEQYF	TGTGCCAGCAGCCAGGGTTCGCTAGCGGGCTACGAGCAGTACTTC
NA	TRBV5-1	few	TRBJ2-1	CASSFTRAANEQFF	TGCGCCAGCAGCTTTACTCGAGCGGCTAATGAGCAGTTCTTC
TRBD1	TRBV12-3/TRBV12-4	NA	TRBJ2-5	CASSITGGLGETQYF	TGTGCCAGCAGTATTACAGGGGGCTTAGGGGAGACCCAGTACTTC
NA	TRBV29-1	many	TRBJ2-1	CSVRGTAYNEQFF	TGCAGCGTTCGAGGGACCGCCTACAATGAGCAGTTCTTC
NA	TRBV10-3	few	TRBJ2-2	CAISERDPSTGELFF	TGTGCCATCAGTGAGAGGGACCCTTCTACCGGGGAGCTGTTTTTT
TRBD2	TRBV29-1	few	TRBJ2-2	CSVVASGRGDTGELFF	TGCAGCGTTGTAGCCAGCGGGAGGGGGGACACCGGGGAGCTGTTTTTT